The 7 T cell receptor beta chains given below trace back to one sample, sequenced in a study of T-cell reconstitution after alpha-beta-depleted transplantation in children. Unique molecular identifiers featured in how the TCRbeta library was prepared. From the PCR reads, TCRdb called clonotypes with MiXCR, one entry per CDR3 protein. The top ten clones hold 30% to 45% of a sample with around 580,000 distinct CDR3 sequences, 27% of them seen once. The input for sequencing was PBMCs, taken before TCRalphabeta/CD19-depleted stem cell transplant. Source of these receptors: a boy younger than two with Wiskott-Aldrich syndrome, due to receive a stem cell transplant.

V and J are TRBV30 and TRBJ2-7; the match to TRBD1 covers 9 bases. V gave up 6 bases and J gave up 6 bases; unmatched junction bases: 12. This CDR3 comprises 14 residues. From germline, CDR1 is GTSNPN and CDR2 SVGIG (reference sequence). In DNA, the CDR3 is TGTGCCTGTCAAAACGACAGGGGGGTCCCCGAGCAGTACTTC. Protein: CACQNDRGVPEQYF.

This chain's CDR3 is CAISESGLKHEQYF. For the CDR3, the DNA is TGTGCCATCAGTGAGTCGGGACTAAAGCACGAGCAGTACTTC. The V call is TRBV10-3, the J call TRBJ2-7; 7 bases fit TRBD2. V shed 0 bases and J 5 bases; nucleotides not matched to a gene: 4. Germline CDR1 ENHRY, CDR2 SYGVKD. The length of the CDR3 is 14 residues.

This chain joins TRBV20-1 and TRBJ2-5; 8 positions match TRBD1. V gave up 4 bases and J gave up 5 bases; unmatched junction bases: 3. The V gene's germline CDR1 is DFQATT and CDR2 SNEGSKA (reference sequence). The CDR3 loop spans 12 amino acids. CDR3 nucleotide sequence: TGCAGTGCTACGGACAGGGAGGAGACCCAGTACTTC. It codes for CSATDREETQYF.

This clonotype turned up a few times. The chain links TRBV5-1 to TRBJ2-3; D is possibly TRBD2 (6 bases). In germline, CDR1 is SGHRS, CDR2 YFSETQ. The CDR3 has 14 residues. V was cut by 4 bases and J by 6 bases, with 15 bases left in between. As DNA, the CDR3 is TGCGCCAGCAGCCGGTCGGGAGCAGGTGATACGCAGTATTTT. This translates into CASSRSGAGDTQYF.

This clonotype was found a few times. The V gene is TRBV6-5, the J gene TRBJ2-2; the match to TRBD2 covers 8 bases. V was clipped by 5 bases and J by 4 bases; unmatched bases: 9. The germline CDR1 and CDR2 sequences are MNHEY and SVGAGI. The CDR3 consists of 16 residues. DNA for the CDR3: TGTGCCAGCAGTAACACAGCGGGAGTTACCACCGGGGAGCTGTTTTTT. Residues: CASSNTAGVTTGELFF.

Here the CDR3 reads CASNGLAGFNEQFF. The DNA of the CDR3 is TGTGCCAGCAACGGACTAGCGGGATTCAATGAGCAGTTCTTC. The V and J genes are TRBV9 and TRBJ2-1, with 12 positions matching TRBD2. The V and J ends lost 6 bases and 6 bases, in that order; junction bases with no gene match: 4. CDR1 and CDR2 from the germline V gene are SGDLS and YYNGEE. The CDR3 contains 14 residues.

The CDR3 loop is CASSRSLPSYRERNSPLHF. The DNA of the CDR3 is TGTGCCAGCAGCCGAAGCCTTCCTTCCTACAGGGAAAGGAATTCACCCCTCCACTTT. The chain recombines TRBV14 with TRBJ1-6; the D gene is possibly TRBD1 (6 bases). This CDR3 region has 19 residues. Germline lookup yields CDR1 SGHDN and CDR2 FVKESK. Trimming cost V 4 bases and J 7 bases, with 26 bases left between them. Full variable domain (outside the CDR3, taken from reference TRBV14 and TRBJ1-6): EAGVTQFPSHSVIEKGQTVTLRCDPISGHDNLYWYRRVMGKEIKFLLHFVKESKQDESGMPNNRFLAERTGGTYSTLKVQPAELEDSGVYFCASSRSLPSYRERNSPLHFGNGTRLTVT.